Below, 32 T cell receptor beta chains from the same sample are listed, as sequenced in a study of cytomegalovirus exposure and HLA in healthy donors. PCR amplification relied on 60 Vbeta primers (plus 13 Jbeta primers). The repertoire was sequenced with immunoSEQ multiplex PCR; TCRdb's copy has only in-frame clones and lacks some. The data show roughly 200,000 clones, about two thirds seen once. Sequenced sample: PBMCs. These receptor sequences come from a man between 40 and 49 years old in good health and CMV-seropositive.

The V gene is TRBV5-1, the J gene TRBJ1-1; D ambiguous. CDR1 is SGHRS, CDR2 YFSETQ, per germline. This CDR3 is built from 15 residues. V dropped 0 bases and J dropped 5 bases, with 14 bases sitting between them. The CDR3 DNA is TGCGCCAGCAGCTTGGCCTTCTCCCCGGGGACTGAAGCTTTCTTT. Its protein product is CASSLAFSPGTEAFF.

The chain links TRBV19 to TRBJ2-3; the D gene is possibly TRBD2 (7 bases). The CDR3 sequence is 17 residues long. Between the trimmed V and J ends, which lost 1 base and 3 bases, there was a span of 17 bases. CDR1 and CDR2 (germline): LNHDA, SQIVND (reference sequence). DNA for the CDR3: TGTGCCAGTAGTATAGGAAGTGGGGGGGCCGTAACAGATACGCAGTATTTT. The encoded protein is CASSIGSGGAVTDTQYF.

This clone was recorded once. This chain joins TRBV7-2 and TRBJ2-7; 8 nucleotides align to TRBD1. The CDR3 spans 18 residues. Germline V gene lookup returns CDR1 SGHTA and CDR2 FQGNSA. V gave up 5 bases and J gave up 4 bases; unmatched junction bases: 19. CDR3 sequence reads: CASSAGGTGGLMGYEQYF. Here the CDR3 DNA reads TGTGCCAGCAGCGCAGGGGGTACAGGGGGTCTAATGGGATACGAGCAGTACTTC.

V usage is TRBV18 and J usage is TRBJ1-2; D gene uncertain. V was cut by 0 bases and J by 5 bases, with 10 bases left in between. This CDR3 region has 14 residues. Germline V lookup: CDR1 KGHSH, CDR2 LQKENI. The CDR3 bases are TGTGCCAGCTCACCACCGAGCGGGTGGTATGGCTACACCTTC. It translates to CASSPPSGWYGYTF.

The V gene is TRBV29-1, the J gene TRBJ2-5; no clear D. Germline V CDR1 and CDR2: SQVTM, ANQGSEA. V lost 6 bases and J lost 5, with 7 bases in between. The CDR3 extends over 10 amino acids. The CDR3 nucleotides are TGCAGCGTCCTAAGCGAGACCCAGTACTTC. The encoded protein is CSVLSETQYF.

With respect to this clone: Because it lacks the conserved phenylalanine or tryptophan at the end, this CDR3 is likely a read error. The DNA is omitted, as the CDR3 cannot be located on it reliably, and the CDR3 follows TCRdb's listing. V usage is TRBV10-3 and J usage is TRBJ1-2. The CDR3 is 15 residues long, ends included. Looked up from germline, CDR1 is ENHRY and CDR2 is SYGVKD. This chain's CDR3 is CAISEGAGRNRISLL.

The chain employs TRBV7-6 and TRBJ2-3; 11 nucleotides line up with TRBD1. Looked up from germline, CDR1 is SGHVS and CDR2 is FNYEAQ. J was trimmed by 3 bases and V by 5 bases; bases with no gene match: 4. CDR3 length equals 15 residues. The DNA of the CDR3 is TGTGCCAGCAGCACCCGGGACAGGGGGACAGATACGCAGTATTTT. Its translation is CASSTRDRGTDTQYF.

The genes are TRBV7-2 and TRBJ2-1; D possibly corresponds to TRBD2 (7 bases). The V gene's germline CDR1 is SGHTA and CDR2 FQGNSA. CDR3 length: 15 residues. Trimming pared 5 bases from V and 5 bases from J, leaving 16 bases between. CDR3: CASSQRDIIHNEQFF. The CDR3 coding sequence is TGTGCCAGCAGCCAGCGGGACATCATTCACAATGAGCAGTTCTTC.

This clone was counted a single time. The chain links TRBV7-3 to TRBJ1-1; no reliable D call. The CDR3 has 13 amino acids. The germline V gene has CDR1 SGHTA and CDR2 FQGTGA. V dropped 5 bases and J dropped 5 bases, with 12 bases sitting between them. This CDR3 reads CASSPTGWTEAFF. The CDR3, as DNA: TGTGCCAGCAGCCCTACCGGTTGGACTGAAGCTTTCTTT.

This clone showed up just once. The chain joins TRBV5-1 to TRBJ1-2, with D perhaps TRBD1 (5 bases). Deletions cut 5 bases from V and 0 bases from J, with 17 bases between. Germline loops: CDR1 SGHRS, CDR2 YFSETQ. CDR3 size: 16 residues. The CDR3 bases are TGCGCCAGCAGTTCGGGCTCGTCGGGGGCTAACTATGGCTACACCTTC. This encodes CASSSGSSGANYGYTF.

This rearrangement joins TRBV9 to TRBJ1-1; 10 nucleotides agree with TRBD1. V lost 3 bases and J lost 4; bases outside the gene matches: 6. Germline lookup yields CDR1 SGDLS and CDR2 YYNGEE. The CDR3 runs 15 residues. This CDR3 is CASSGGQGRITEAFF. The CDR3 nucleotides read TGTGCCAGCAGCGGGGGACAGGGGCGGATCACTGAAGCTTTCTTT.

The CDR3 protein is CASSGSSYEQYF. The CDR3 bases are TGCGCCAGCAGTGGGAGCTCCTACGAGCAGTACTTC. The chain uses TRBV4-1 and TRBJ2-5; weak D call: TRBD2 (5 bases). The J call is uncertain, as TRBJ2-7 better fits the DNA end. Per the germline V gene, CDR1 is MGHRA and CDR2 is YSYEKL. This CDR3 has 12 residues.

The genes are TRBV7-7 and TRBJ2-7, with D possibly TRBD2 on 5 matching bases. Trimming took 5 bases from V and 7 from J, leaving 12 bases between them. The CDR3 is made up of 12 amino acids. Germline CDR1 SSHAT, CDR2 FNYEAQ (reference sequence). CDR3 DNA: TGTGCCAGCAGCGACGACGGCGGGGAGCAGTACTTC. Protein product: CASSDDGGEQYF.

The J gene is TRBJ1-5, the V gene TRBV15; D is perhaps TRBD1 (5 bases). Deletions cut 8 bases from V and 0 bases from J, with 8 bases between. The CDR3 runs 13 residues. CDR1 is LNHNV, CDR2 YYDKDF, per germline (reference sequence). The CDR3 here is CATGHNSNQPQHF. In DNA, the CDR3 is TGTGCCACCGGACATAATAGCAATCAGCCCCAGCATTTT.

J is TRBJ2-5 and V is TRBV4-2, with TRBD1 matching 9 bases. Germline V gene sequence: CDR1 LGHNA, CDR2 YNFKEQ. The trim removed 0 bases at V and 3 bases at J, leaving 5 bases unmatched. The CDR3 has 16 amino acids. The CDR3 protein is CASSQEGGDREETQYF. CDR3 in DNA: TGTGCCAGCAGCCAAGAGGGGGGGGACAGGGAAGAGACCCAGTACTTC.

The rearrangement links TRBV5-6 to TRBJ1-5; 7 nucleotides agree with TRBD1. Trimming removed 0 bases from V and 5 bases from J; junction bases left unmatched: 2. Germline CDR1 SGHDT, CDR2 YYEEEE. This CDR3 is built from 14 residues. The CDR3 protein is CASSLGQGYQPQHF. CDR3 sequence (DNA): TGTGCCAGCAGCTTGGGACAGGGCTATCAGCCCCAGCATTTT. The full variable domain, completed using reference TRBV5-6 and TRBJ1-5, is DAGVTQSPTHLIKTRGQQVTLRCSPKSGHDTVSWYQQALGQGPQFIFQYYEEEERQRGNFPDRFSGHQFPNYSSELNVNALLLGDSALYLCASSLGQGYQPQHFGDGTRLSIL.

J is TRBJ1-1 and V is TRBV18, with D unclear. V lost 2 bases and J 0 bases, leaving 16 bases between the germline ends. Looked up from germline, CDR1 is KGHSH and CDR2 is LQKENI. The CDR3 consists of 17 residues. For the CDR3, the DNA is TGTGCCAGCTCACCAGATACCCCAATTCTAATGAACACTGAAGCTTTCTTT. The encoded protein is CASSPDTPILMNTEAFF.

The gene calls are TRBV6-1 and TRBJ2-7; D perhaps matches TRBD1 (6 bases). The CDR3 spans 15 residues. V lost 4 bases, J lost 2 bases, and 15 bases lay in between. Germline values: CDR1 MNHNS, CDR2 SASEGT. CDR3 protein: CASSGMWTETYEQYF. For the CDR3, the DNA is TGTGCCAGCAGTGGCATGTGGACAGAAACCTACGAGCAGTACTTC.

The chain is built from TRBV5-1 and TRBJ2-5; possibly TRBD1 for D (6 bases). In germline, CDR1 is SGHRS, CDR2 YFSETQ. CDR3 size: 14 residues. V lost 2 bases and J 6 bases, leaving 14 bases between the germline ends. The CDR3 reads CASSFLQGQKTQYF. Here the CDR3 DNA reads TGCGCCAGCAGCTTTCTCCAGGGGCAAAAGACCCAGTACTTC.

The chain uses TRBV18 and TRBJ1-2; possibly TRBD1 for D (5 bases). Germline assignment: CDR1 KGHSH and CDR2 LQKENI. Between the trimmed V and J ends, which lost 2 bases and 0 bases, there was a span of 7 bases. This CDR3 contains 14 residues. The CDR3 DNA reads TGTGCCAGCTCACCAGGCAGGGCTAACTATGGCTACACCTTC. Its protein product is CASSPGRANYGYTF.

The gene calls are TRBV7-9 and TRBJ1-1; D gene unclear. From germline, CDR1 is SEHNR and CDR2 FQNEAQ (reference sequence). V shed 3 bases and J shed 1 base, with 12 bases lying between them. The CDR3 runs 15 residues. The CDR3 DNA sequence: TGTGCCAGCAGCTTTGGTGGGCAATCGAACACTGAAGCTTTCTTT. Translating it yields CASSFGGQSNTEAFF.

This clone was recorded a few times. The gene calls are TRBV19 and TRBJ2-3; weak D call: TRBD2 (5 bases). CDR3 size: 14 residues. The germline V gene has CDR1 LNHDA and CDR2 SQIVND (reference sequence). Trimming removed 4 bases at V and 5 bases at J, with 13 bases between. This CDR3 is CASSKWPRGDTQYF. CDR3 sequence (DNA): TGTGCCAGTAGTAAGTGGCCCCGGGGAGATACGCAGTATTTT. The variable domain in full, completed from reference TRBV19 and TRBJ2-3, reads DGGITQSPKYLFRKEGQNVTLSCEQNLNHDAMYWYRQDPGQGLRLIYYSQIVNDFQKGDIAEGYSVSREKKESFPLTVTSAQKNPTAFYLCASSKWPRGDTQYFGPGTRLTVL.

This clone has just one count. The chain couples TRBV28 to TRBJ2-3; TRBD2 might be the D (6 bases). Germline CDR1 MDHEN, CDR2 SYDVKM. The CDR3 runs to 13 residues. V was cut by 6 bases and J by 5 bases, with 12 bases left in between. The CDR3 sequence: CASRTLAVDTQYF. The CDR3 region has the DNA TGTGCCAGCAGAACCTTAGCGGTAGATACGCAGTATTTT. Filled out from reference TRBV28 and TRBJ2-3, the complete variable domain reads DVKVTQSSRYLVKRTGEKVFLECVQDMDHENMFWYRQDPGLGLRLIYFSYDVKMKEKGDIPEGYSVSREKKERFSLILESASTNQTSMYLCASRTLAVDTQYFGPGTRLTVL.

The V and J genes are TRBV2 and TRBJ2-1; D not resolved. This CDR3 region has 13 residues. V dropped 6 bases and J dropped 4 bases, with 10 bases sitting between them. The germline V gene encodes CDR1 SNHLY and CDR2 FYNNEI. As DNA, the CDR3 is TGTGCCAGCAGGTGGAGTAAGTACAATGAGCAGTTCTTC. It encodes CASRWSKYNEQFF.

In this sample, this clone turned up a few times. This chain uses TRBV5-6 with TRBJ2-7; tentatively, D is TRBD1 (5 bases). Germline CDR1 is SGHDT and CDR2 is YYEEEE. The CDR3 is 15 residues long. Trimming took 6 bases from V and 2 from J, leaving 18 bases between them. In DNA, the CDR3 is TGTGCCAGCACCCCCCAGGGTGGCCAGCCCTACGAGCAGTACTTC. Translation: CASTPQGGQPYEQYF.

This chain uses TRBV10-2 with TRBJ1-5, with D maybe TRBD1 (5 bases). The V gene lost 6 bases and the J gene lost 0 bases, with 9 bases spanning the gap. Germline-derived CDR1 and CDR2 are WSHSY and SAAADI. This CDR3 has 14 residues. The CDR3 reads CASRDIVSNQPQHF. The CDR3 region has the DNA TGCGCCAGCAGGGACATTGTTAGCAATCAGCCCCAGCATTTT.

This chain uses TRBV19 with TRBJ2-3; D unresolved. Germline CDR1 LNHDA, CDR2 SQIVND (reference sequence). Between the trimmed V and J ends, which lost 3 bases and 3 bases, there was a span of 7 bases. The CDR3 runs 13 residues. This CDR3 is CASSMTGTDTQYF. DNA of the CDR3: TGTGCCAGTAGTATGACTGGGACAGATACGCAGTATTTT.

The chain recombines TRBV6-1 with TRBJ2-5, with TRBD2 matching 8 bases. The J call may not be correct, given that the DNA end is closer to TRBJ2-7. From germline, CDR1 is MNHNS and CDR2 SASEGT. The CDR3 consists of 16 residues. As DNA, the CDR3 is TGTGCCAGCAGTGAAGCGTCGGGGGGGGATCTCTACGAGCAGTACTTC. Protein: CASSEASGGDLYEQYF.

CDR3 DNA sequence: TGTGCCAGCGGCCAACAGATGCCCGGGGCCAACGTCCTGACTTTC. This sequence encodes CASGQQMPGANVLTF. The rearrangement joins TRBV27 to TRBJ2-6, with no clear D. CDR1 MNHEY and CDR2 SMNVEV come from the germline V gene (reference sequence). CDR3 size: 15 residues. Trimming shortened V by 8 bases and J by 4 bases, and 15 bases separated the two germline ends.

The chain joins TRBV10-3 to TRBJ2-7; no reliable D call. The CDR3 covers 13 residues. Germline CDR1 and CDR2: ENHRY and SYGVKD. The V end was cut by 3 bases, the J end by 2 bases, with 8 bases between. The CDR3 protein is CAISEHTTYEQYF. CDR3 DNA: TGTGCCATCAGTGAACACACCACCTACGAGCAGTACTTC.

This clone was seen a single time. V gene TRBV5-8 combines with J gene TRBJ2-4; the D gene is possibly TRBD1 (5 bases). The CDR3 is 13 amino acids. V lost 0 bases to trimming and J lost 7 bases, with 8 bases between them. The germline gives CDR1 SGHTS, CDR2 YDEGEE. CDR3 DNA sequence: TGTGCCAGCAGCTTGGGGGGCATGAACATTCAGTACTTC. This gives the protein CASSLGGMNIQYF.

V and J are TRBV5-4 and TRBJ2-5; 11 bases agree with TRBD2. V shed 3 bases and J 2 bases; nucleotides not matched to a gene: 3. The CDR3 is 15 amino acids. Looked up from germline, CDR1 is SGHNT and CDR2 is YYREEE (reference sequence). The CDR3 region is CASSSRTSGQETQYF. The CDR3 coding sequence is TGTGCCAGCAGCTCTCGGACTAGCGGGCAAGAGACCCAGTACTTC.